This T cell receptor beta chain derives from a study of T cell responses to AZD1222 COVID-19 vaccine. The data were produced by immunoSEQ multiplex PCR, yet TCRdb's version contains in-frame clones alone and is incomplete. The sample consists of 140,000 to 150,000 clones, more than 85% of them appearing once. Germline CDR1 SEHNR, CDR2 FQNEAQ (reference sequence). The CDR3 totals 16 residues. V lost 2 bases and J lost 4, with 17 bases in between. This sample comprised peripheral blood, obtained after recovery from COVID-19. This clonotype was obtained from an adult who had recovered from COVID-19. V gene TRBV7-9 combines with J gene TRBJ1-1, with a weak D call TRBD1 (5 bases). The CDR3 sequence is CASSLFLGGVGTEAFF. The CDR3 DNA reads as TGTGCCAGCAGCTTATTCCTGGGGGGAGTCGGCACTGAAGCTTTCTTT.